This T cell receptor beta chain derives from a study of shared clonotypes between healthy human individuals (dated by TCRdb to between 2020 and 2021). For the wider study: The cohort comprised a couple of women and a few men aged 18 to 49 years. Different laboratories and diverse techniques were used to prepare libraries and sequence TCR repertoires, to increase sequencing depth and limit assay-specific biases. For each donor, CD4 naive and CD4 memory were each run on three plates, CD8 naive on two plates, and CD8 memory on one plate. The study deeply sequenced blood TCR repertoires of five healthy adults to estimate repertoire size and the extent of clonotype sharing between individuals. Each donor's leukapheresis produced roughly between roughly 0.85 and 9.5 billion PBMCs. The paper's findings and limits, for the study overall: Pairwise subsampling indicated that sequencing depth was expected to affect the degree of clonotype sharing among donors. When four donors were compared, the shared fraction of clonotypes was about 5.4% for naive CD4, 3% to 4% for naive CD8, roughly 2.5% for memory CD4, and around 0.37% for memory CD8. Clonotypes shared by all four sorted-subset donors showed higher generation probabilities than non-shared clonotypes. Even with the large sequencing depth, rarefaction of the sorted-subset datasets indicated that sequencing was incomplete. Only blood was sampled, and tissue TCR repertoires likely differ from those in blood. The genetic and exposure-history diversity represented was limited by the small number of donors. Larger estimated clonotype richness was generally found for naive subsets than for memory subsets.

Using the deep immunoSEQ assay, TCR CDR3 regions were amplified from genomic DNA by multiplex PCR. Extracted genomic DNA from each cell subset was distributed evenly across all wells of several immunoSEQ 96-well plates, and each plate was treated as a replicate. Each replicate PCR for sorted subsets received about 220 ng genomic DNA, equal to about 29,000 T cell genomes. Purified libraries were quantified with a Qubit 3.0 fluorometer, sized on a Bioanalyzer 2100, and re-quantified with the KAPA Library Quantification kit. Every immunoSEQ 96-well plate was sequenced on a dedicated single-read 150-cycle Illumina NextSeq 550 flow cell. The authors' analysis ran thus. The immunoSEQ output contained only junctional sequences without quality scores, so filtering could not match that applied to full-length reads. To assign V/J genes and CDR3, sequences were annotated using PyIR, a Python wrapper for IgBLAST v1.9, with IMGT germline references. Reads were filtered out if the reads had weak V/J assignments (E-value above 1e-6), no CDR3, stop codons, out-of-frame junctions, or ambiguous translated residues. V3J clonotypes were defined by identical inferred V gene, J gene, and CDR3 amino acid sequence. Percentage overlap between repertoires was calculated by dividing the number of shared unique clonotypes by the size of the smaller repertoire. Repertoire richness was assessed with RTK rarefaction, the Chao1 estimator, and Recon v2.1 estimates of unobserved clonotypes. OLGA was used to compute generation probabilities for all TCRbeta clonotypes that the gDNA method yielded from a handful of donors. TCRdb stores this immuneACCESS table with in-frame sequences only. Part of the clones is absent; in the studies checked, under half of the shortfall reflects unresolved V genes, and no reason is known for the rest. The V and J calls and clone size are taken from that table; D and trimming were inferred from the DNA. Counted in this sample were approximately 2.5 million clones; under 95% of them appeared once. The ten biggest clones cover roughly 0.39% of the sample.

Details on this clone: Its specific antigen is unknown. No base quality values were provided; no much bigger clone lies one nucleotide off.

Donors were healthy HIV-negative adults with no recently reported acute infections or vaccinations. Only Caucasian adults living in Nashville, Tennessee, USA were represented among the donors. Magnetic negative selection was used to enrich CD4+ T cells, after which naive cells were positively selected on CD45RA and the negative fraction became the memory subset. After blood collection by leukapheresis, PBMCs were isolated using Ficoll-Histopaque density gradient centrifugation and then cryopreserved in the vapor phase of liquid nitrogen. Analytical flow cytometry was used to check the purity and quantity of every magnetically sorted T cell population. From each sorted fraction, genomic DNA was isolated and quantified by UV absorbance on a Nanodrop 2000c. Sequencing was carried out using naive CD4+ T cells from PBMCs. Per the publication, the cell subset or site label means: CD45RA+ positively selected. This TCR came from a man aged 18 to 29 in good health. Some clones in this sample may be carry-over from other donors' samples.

The CDR3 has the sequence CASSPQPGLKSYNEQFF. The nucleotide sequence is TGTGCCAGCAGTCCCCAACCGGGACTAAAGTCCTACAATGAGCAGTTCTTC. The chain is made from TRBV28 and TRBJ2-1, with 7 central nucleotides matching TRBD2. Via the germline V gene, CDR1 is MDHEN and CDR2 SYDVKM. From the cysteine through the phenylalanine, the CDR3 covers 17 amino acids. Only the CDR3 region is kept as DNA, spanning 51 bases read in frame from base 1. V ends up 5 bases short and J 1 base short, with an unmatched junction base count of 11.